One sample yielded the 7 T cell receptor beta chains listed below, sequenced in a study of T cells in Graves' hyperthyroidism and ophthalmopathy. Template material for amplifying TCR beta CDR3 regions consisted of RNA transcripts. RT-PCR in the first round (using the HTBI primer set) targeted the TCR CDR3. From the multiplex PCR reads, TCRdb called clonotypes with MiXCR, one entry per CDR3 protein. The sample lists over 650,000 distinct CDR3 sequences, roughly 15% occurring once. What was sequenced was blood. These receptors all come from a man between 18 and 35 years old with Graves' hyperthyroidism.

This clonotype has more than one count but fewer than ten. V and J are TRBV13 and TRBJ1-1, with no clear D. Germline loops: CDR1 PRHDT, CDR2 FYEKMQ (reference sequence). The V end was cut by 2 bases, the J end by 5 bases, with 9 bases between. This CDR3 has 13 residues. The CDR3 DNA reads TGTGCCAGCAGCTTAAATCTTAAAACTGAAGCTTTCTTT. This encodes CASSLNLKTEAFF.

This clonotype was recorded a few times. The V call is TRBV2, the J call TRBJ1-3; no reliable D call. The CDR3 loop spans 15 amino acids. Trimming cost V 6 bases and J 0 bases, with 12 bases left between them. Germline CDR1 is SNHLY and CDR2 is FYNNEI. The CDR3 nucleotides read TGTGCCAGCAGGGCGACCGAGAGCTCTGGAAACACCATATATTTT. Its protein is CASRATESSGNTIYF.

The table lists this clonotype with many counts. The chain employs TRBV28 and TRBJ2-1; no definite D call. The CDR3 is 15 amino acids. The V end lost 3 bases, the J end lost 0 bases, and 9 bases lay between the germline ends. The germline gives CDR1 MDHEN, CDR2 SYDVKM. The CDR3 DNA reads TGTGCCAGCAGTTTTCGGCGGAGCTCCTACAATGAGCAGTTCTTC. It specifies CASSFRRSSYNEQFF.

This clonotype was observed a few times. CDR3 nucleotide sequence: TGTGCCAGCAGCCTGACCTCCTACTACGAGCAGTACTTC. Its protein is CASSLTSYYEQYF. This chain links TRBV28 with TRBJ2-7; D is ambiguous. Germline CDR1 MDHEN, CDR2 SYDVKM. The CDR3 spans 13 residues. Trimming removed 6 bases from V and 3 bases from J, with 12 bases in between.

The chain employs TRBV4-1 and TRBJ2-7, with D possibly being TRBD2 (5 bases). Germline CDR1 is MGHRA and CDR2 is YSYEKL. This CDR3 region has 14 residues. The V end was cut by 1 base, the J end by 3 bases, with 10 bases between. The CDR3 sequence is CASSQVGGGYEQYF. In DNA, the CDR3 is TGCGCCAGCAGCCAAGTGGGTGGAGGCTACGAGCAGTACTTC.

This clonotype was detected a few times. The CDR3 is CASSEIGGDSYEQYF. The CDR3 coding sequence is TGTGCCAGCAGTGAAATAGGGGGGGACTCCTACGAGCAGTACTTC. V gene TRBV6-1 combines with J gene TRBJ2-7; tentatively, D is TRBD2 (7 bases). Trimming took 2 bases from V and 0 from J, leaving 11 bases between them. The CDR3 spans 15 residues. The germline CDR1 and CDR2 sequences are MNHNS and SASEGT.

This clonotype was observed many times. The chain links TRBV3-1 to TRBJ2-3; D tentatively fits TRBD1 or TRBD2 (5 bases each). V shed 4 bases and J shed 1 base, with 12 bases lying between them. This CDR3 is built from 15 residues. Germline CDR1 LGHDT, CDR2 YNNKEL (reference sequence). The CDR3 nucleotides are TGTGCCAGCAGCCCATGGGGGACGGGCACAGATACGCAGTATTTT. As protein: CASSPWGTGTDTQYF.